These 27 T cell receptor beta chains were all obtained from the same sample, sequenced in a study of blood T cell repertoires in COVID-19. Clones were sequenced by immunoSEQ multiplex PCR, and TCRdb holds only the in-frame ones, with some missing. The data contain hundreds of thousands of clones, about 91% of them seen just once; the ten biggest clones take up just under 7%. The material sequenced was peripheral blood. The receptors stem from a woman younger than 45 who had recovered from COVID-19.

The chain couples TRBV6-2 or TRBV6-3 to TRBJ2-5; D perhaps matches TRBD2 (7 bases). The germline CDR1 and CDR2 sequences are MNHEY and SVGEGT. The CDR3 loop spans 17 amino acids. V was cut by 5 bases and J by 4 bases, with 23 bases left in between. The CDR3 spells CASSLRRSRGARETQYF. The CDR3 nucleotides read TGTGCCAGCAGTCTCCGTAGAAGCCGGGGGGCTCGAGAGACCCAGTACTTC.

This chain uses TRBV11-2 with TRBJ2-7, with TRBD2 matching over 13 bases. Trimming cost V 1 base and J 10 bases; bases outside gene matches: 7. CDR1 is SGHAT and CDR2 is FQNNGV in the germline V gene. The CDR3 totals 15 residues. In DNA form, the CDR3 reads TGTGCCAGCAGCTTAGCGGGACTAGCGGGACCCCTCCAGTACTTC. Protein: CASSLAGLAGPLQYF.

CDR3 amino acids: CASRTGTGNHEQFF. DNA for the CDR3: TGTGCCAGCAGGACGGGGACAGGGAACCATGAGCAGTTCTTC. The chain carries TRBV6-5 and TRBJ2-1; 9 positions match TRBD1. V was clipped by 6 bases and J by 8 bases; unmatched bases: 8. CDR3 length: 14 residues. Germline V gene sequence: CDR1 MNHEY, CDR2 SVGAGI.

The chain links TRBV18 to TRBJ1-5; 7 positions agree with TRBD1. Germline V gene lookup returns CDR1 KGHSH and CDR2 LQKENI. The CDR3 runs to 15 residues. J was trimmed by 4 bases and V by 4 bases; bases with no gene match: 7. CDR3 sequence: CASSLPGGGNQPQHF. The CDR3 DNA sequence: TGTGCCAGCTCACTTCCAGGGGGAGGAAATCAGCCCCAGCATTTT. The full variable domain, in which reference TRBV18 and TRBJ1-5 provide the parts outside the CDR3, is NAGVMQNPRHLVRRRGQEARLRCSPMKGHSHVYWYRQLPEEGLKFMVYLQKENIIDESGMPKERFSAEFPKEGPSILRIQQVVRGDSAAYFCASSLPGGGNQPQHFGDGTRLSIL.

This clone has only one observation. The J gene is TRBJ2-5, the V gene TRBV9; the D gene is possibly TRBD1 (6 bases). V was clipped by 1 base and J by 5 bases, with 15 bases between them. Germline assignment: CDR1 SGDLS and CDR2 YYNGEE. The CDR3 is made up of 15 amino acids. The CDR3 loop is CASSVQGLPGETQYF. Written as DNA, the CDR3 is TGTGCCAGCAGCGTACAGGGGCTCCCGGGGGAGACCCAGTACTTC.

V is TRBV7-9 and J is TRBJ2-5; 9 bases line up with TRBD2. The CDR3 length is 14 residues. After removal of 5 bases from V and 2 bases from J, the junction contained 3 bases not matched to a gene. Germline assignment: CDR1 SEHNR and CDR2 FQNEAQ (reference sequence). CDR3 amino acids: CASSPGLAQETQYF. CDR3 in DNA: TGTGCCAGCAGCCCGGGACTAGCTCAAGAGACCCAGTACTTC.

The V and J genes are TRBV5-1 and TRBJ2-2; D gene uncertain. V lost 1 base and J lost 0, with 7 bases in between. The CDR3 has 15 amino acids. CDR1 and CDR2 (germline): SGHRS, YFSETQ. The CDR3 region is CASSLLQANTGELFF. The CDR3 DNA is TGCGCCAGCAGCTTGCTTCAGGCGAACACCGGGGAGCTGTTTTTT.

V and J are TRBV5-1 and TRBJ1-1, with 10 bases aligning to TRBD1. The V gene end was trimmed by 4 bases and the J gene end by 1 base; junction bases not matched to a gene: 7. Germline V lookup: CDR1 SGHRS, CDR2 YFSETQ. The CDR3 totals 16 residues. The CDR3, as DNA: TGCGCCAGCAGCCAGGGACAGGGGATATCGAACACTGAAGCTTTCTTT. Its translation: CASSQGQGISNTEAFF.

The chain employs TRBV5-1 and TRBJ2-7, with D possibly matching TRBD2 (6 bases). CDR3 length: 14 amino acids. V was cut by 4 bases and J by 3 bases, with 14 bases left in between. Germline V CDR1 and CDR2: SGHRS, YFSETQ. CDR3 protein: CASSPAGRLYEQYF. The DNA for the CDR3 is TGCGCCAGCAGCCCCGCGGGGAGGCTCTACGAGCAGTACTTC.

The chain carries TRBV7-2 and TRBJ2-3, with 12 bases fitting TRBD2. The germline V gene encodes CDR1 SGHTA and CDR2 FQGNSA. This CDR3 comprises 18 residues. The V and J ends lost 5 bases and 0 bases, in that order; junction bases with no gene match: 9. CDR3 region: CASSPLRTSGASTDTQYF. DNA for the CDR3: TGTGCCAGCAGCCCACTAAGGACTAGCGGGGCTAGCACAGATACGCAGTATTTT.

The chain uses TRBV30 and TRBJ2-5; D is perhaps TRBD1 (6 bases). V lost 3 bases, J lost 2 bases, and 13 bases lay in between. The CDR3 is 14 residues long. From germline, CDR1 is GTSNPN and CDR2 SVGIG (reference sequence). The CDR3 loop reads CAWRDIGQQETQYF. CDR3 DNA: TGTGCCTGGAGGGATATTGGACAGCAAGAGACCCAGTACTTC.

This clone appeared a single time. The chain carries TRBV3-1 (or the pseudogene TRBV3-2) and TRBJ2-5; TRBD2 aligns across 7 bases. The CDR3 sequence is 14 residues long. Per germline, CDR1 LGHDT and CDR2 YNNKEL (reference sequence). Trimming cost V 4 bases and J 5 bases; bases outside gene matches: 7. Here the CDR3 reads CASSPKRGGETQYF. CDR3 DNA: TGTGCCAGCAGCCCCAAGCGGGGAGGGGAGACCCAGTACTTC.

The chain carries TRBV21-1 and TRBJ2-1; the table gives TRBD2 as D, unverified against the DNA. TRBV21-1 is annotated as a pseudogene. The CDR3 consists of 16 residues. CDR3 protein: CASSTSGGAWYNEQFF. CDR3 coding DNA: TGTGCCAGCAGCACTAGCGGGGGGGCCTGGTACAATGAGCAGTTCTTC.

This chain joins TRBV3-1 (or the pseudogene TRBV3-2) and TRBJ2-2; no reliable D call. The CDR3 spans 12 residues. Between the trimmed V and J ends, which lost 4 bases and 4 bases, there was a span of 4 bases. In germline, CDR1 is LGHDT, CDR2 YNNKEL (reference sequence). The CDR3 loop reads CASSRGTGELFF. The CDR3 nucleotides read TGTGCCAGCAGCCGAGGCACCGGGGAGCTGTTTTTT.

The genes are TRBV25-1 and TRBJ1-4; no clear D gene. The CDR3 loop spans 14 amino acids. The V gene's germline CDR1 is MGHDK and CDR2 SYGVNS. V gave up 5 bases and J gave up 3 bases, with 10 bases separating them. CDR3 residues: CASSRRWSNEKLFF. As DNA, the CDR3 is TGTGCCAGCAGTCGCAGGTGGTCTAATGAAAAACTGTTTTTT. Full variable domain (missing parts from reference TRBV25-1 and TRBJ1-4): EADIYQTPRYLVIGTGKKITLECSQTMGHDKMYWYQQDPGMELHLIHYSYGVNSTEKGDLSSESTVSRIRTEHFPLTLESARPSHTSQYLCASSRRWSNEKLFFGSGTQLSVL.

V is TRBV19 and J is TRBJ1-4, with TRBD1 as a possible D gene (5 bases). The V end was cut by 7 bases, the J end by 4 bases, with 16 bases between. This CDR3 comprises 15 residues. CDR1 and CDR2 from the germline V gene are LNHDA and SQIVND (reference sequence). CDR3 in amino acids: CASKRLGQNNEKLFF. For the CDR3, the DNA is TGTGCCAGTAAGAGATTGGGGCAGAATAATGAAAAACTGTTTTTT.

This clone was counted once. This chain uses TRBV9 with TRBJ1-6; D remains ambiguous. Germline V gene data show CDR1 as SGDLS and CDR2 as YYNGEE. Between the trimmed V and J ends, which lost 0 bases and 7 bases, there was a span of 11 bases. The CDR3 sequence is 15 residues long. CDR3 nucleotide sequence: TGTGCCAGCAGCGTAGTTCCCCTTTTAAATTCACCCCTCCACTTT. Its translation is CASSVVPLLNSPLHF.

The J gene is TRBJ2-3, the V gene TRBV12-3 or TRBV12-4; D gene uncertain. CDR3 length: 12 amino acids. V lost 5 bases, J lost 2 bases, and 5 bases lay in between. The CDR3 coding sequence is TGTGCCAGCAGTCCAAACACAGATACGCAGTATTTT. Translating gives CASSPNTDTQYF.

The CDR3 DNA is TGTGCCAGCAGCCGGACCCAGGGCACGGAGACCCAGTACTTC. Encoded protein: CASSRTQGTETQYF. The chain combines TRBV2 with TRBJ2-5, with D possibly being TRBD1 (5 bases). CDR3 length: 14 amino acids. Germline assignment: CDR1 SNHLY and CDR2 FYNNEI. The ends were cut back, 6 bases at V and 5 bases at J, with 16 bases in the middle.

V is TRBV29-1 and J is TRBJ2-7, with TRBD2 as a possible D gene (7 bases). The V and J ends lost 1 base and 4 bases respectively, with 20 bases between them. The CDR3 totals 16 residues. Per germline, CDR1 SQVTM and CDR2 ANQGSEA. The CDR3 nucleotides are TGCAGCGTTGAAGGTCAAGTGTGGGGGGGCAGGTACGAGCAGTACTTC. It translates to CSVEGQVWGGRYEQYF.

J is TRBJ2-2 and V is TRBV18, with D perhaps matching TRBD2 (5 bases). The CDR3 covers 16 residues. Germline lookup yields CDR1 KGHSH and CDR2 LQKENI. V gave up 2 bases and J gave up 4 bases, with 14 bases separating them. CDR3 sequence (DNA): TGTGCCAGCTCACCAGTCCTTAACCGGGGCACCGGGGAGCTGTTTTTT. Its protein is CASSPVLNRGTGELFF. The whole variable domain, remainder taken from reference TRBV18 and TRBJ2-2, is NAGVMQNPRHLVRRRGQEARLRCSPMKGHSHVYWYRQLPEEGLKFMVYLQKENIIDESGMPKERFSAEFPKEGPSILRIQQVVRGDSAAYFCASSPVLNRGTGELFFGEGSRLTVL.

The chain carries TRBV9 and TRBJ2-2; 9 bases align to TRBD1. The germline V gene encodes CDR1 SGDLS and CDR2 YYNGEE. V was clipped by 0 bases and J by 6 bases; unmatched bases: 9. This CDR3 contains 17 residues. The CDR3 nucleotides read TGTGCCAGCAGCGTAGATGGGACAGGGCAATTCTCCGGGGAGCTGTTTTTT. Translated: CASSVDGTGQFSGELFF.

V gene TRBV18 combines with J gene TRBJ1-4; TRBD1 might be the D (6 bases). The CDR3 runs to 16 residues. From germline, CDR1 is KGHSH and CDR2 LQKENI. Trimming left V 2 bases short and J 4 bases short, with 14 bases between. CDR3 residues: CASSPELGQDNEKLFF. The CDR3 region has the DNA TGTGCCAGCTCACCAGAGTTGGGACAAGATAATGAAAAACTGTTTTTT.

The CDR3 region has the DNA TGTGCCGGCAAACCGGCGGGGCCTCAAGAGACCCAGTACTTC. Translation: CAGKPAGPQETQYF. This chain links TRBV6-5 with TRBJ2-5; possible D gene TRBD2, 6 bases. Germline-derived CDR1 and CDR2 are MNHEY and SVGAGI. Trimming shortened V by 11 bases and J by 2 bases, and 18 bases separated the two germline ends. The CDR3 consists of 14 residues.

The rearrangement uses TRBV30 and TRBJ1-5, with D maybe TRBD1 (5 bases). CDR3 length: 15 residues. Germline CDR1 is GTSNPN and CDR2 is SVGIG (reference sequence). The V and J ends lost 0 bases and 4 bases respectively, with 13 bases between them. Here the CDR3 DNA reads TGTGCCTGGAGTGTACTGTCAGGGCGGAATCAGCCCCAGCATTTT. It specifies CAWSVLSGRNQPQHF.

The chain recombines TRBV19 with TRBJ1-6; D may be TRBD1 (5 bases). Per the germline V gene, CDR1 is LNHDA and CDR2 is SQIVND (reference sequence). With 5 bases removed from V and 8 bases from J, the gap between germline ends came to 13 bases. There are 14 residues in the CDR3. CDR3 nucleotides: TGTGCCAGTAGTGTGGCAGGGATGGATTCACCCCTCCACTTT. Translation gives CASSVAGMDSPLHF.

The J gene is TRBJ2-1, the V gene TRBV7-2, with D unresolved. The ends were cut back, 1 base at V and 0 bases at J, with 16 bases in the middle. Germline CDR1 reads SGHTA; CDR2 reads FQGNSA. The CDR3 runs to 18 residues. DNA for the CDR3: TGTGCCAGCAGCTTAGAAACGTCCAGGATCCTCTCCTACAATGAGCAGTTCTTC. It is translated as CASSLETSRILSYNEQFF.